The 8 T cell receptor beta chains below come from one sample, sequenced in a study of cytomegalovirus exposure and HLA in healthy donors. It was with 60 Vbeta and 13 Jbeta primers that the PCR ran. Repertoires were generated with immunoSEQ multiplex PCR, while TCRdb's copy carries only in-frame clones and drops some. The sample records about 170,000 clones, 70% to 90% being singletons. Sequencing was performed on PBMCs. The receptors were gathered from a girl aged 5-17 years in good health and CMV-seropositive.

V gene TRBV5-5 combines with J gene TRBJ2-5; 7 positions agree with TRBD1. Trimming at V came to 1 base and at J to 2 bases, leaving 8 bases not matched to a gene. In germline, CDR1 is SGHKS, CDR2 YYEKEE (reference sequence). CDR3 length: 16 residues. The chain's CDR3 is CASSLRPTGEQETQYF. In nucleotides, the CDR3 is TGTGCCAGCAGCTTGCGTCCCACAGGGGAGCAAGAGACCCAGTACTTC.

The CDR3 spells CASSSRDRGGEAFF. In DNA form, the CDR3 reads TGTGCCAGCAGCTCCCGGGACAGGGGGGGTGAAGCTTTCTTT. The V and J genes are TRBV11-2 and TRBJ1-1; TRBD1 aligns across 11 bases. Germline trimming cut 4 bases from V and 7 bases from J; bases unmatched to any gene: 5. The CDR3 contains 14 residues. Germline values: CDR1 SGHAT, CDR2 FQNNGV.

This clone appeared a single time. The chain recombines TRBV9 with TRBJ1-4; D ambiguous. This CDR3 region has 15 residues. Germline V lookup: CDR1 SGDLS, CDR2 YYNGEE. V shed 4 bases and J shed 0 bases, with 10 bases lying between them. The CDR3 sequence: CASSTSGATNEKLFF. The CDR3 region has the DNA TGTGCCAGCAGCACCTCGGGAGCAACTAATGAAAAACTGTTTTTT. The full variable domain, rest sourced from reference TRBV9 and TRBJ1-4, is DSGVTQTPKHLITATGQRVTLRCSPRSGDLSVYWYQQSLDQGLQFLIQYYNGEERAKGNILERFSAQQFPDLHSELNLSSLELGDSALYFCASSTSGATNEKLFFGSGTQLSVL.

In DNA form, the CDR3 reads TGTGCCAGCAACGTCATGGCGGTGAACACTGAAGCTTTCTTT. It specifies CASNVMAVNTEAFF. This rearrangement joins TRBV2 to TRBJ1-1; D is unresolved. The CDR3 has 14 amino acids. Germline V gene data show CDR1 as SNHLY and CDR2 as FYNNEI. Trimming shortened V by 7 bases and J by 0 bases, and 12 bases separated the two germline ends. The variable domain in full, with the rest retrieved from reference TRBV2 and TRBJ1-1, is EPEVTQTPSHQVTQMGQEVILRCVPISNHLYFYWYRQILGQKVEFLVSFYNNEISEKSEIFDDQFSVERPDGSNFTLKIRSTKLEDSAMYFCASNVMAVNTEAFFGQGTRLTVV.

The chain carries TRBV5-1 and TRBJ2-3; D perhaps matches TRBD2 (7 bases). CDR1 is SGHRS, CDR2 YFSETQ, per germline. Between the trimmed V and J ends, which lost 6 bases and 3 bases, there was a span of 14 bases. This CDR3 has 14 residues. CDR3 amino acids: CASKGGAVTDTQYF. The DNA of the CDR3 is TGCGCCAGCAAAGGGGGGGCCGTGACAGATACGCAGTATTTT.

V is TRBV10-3 and J is TRBJ2-3; D perhaps matches TRBD1 (5 bases). Germline CDR1 reads ENHRY; CDR2 reads SYGVKD. This CDR3 has 13 amino acids. V shed 10 bases and J shed 0 bases, with 11 bases lying between them. This CDR3 reads CATLGASTDTQYF. The CDR3 nucleotides read TGTGCCACCCTTGGGGCTAGCACAGATACGCAGTATTTT.

This clone was counted a single time. The gene calls are TRBV19 and TRBJ1-5, with D maybe TRBD1 (6 bases). Germline V lookup: CDR1 LNHDA, CDR2 SQIVND (reference sequence). Trimming shortened V by 2 bases and J by 5 bases, and 10 bases separated the two germline ends. The length of the CDR3 is 14 residues. CDR3 loop: CASSIWTDDQPQHF. The CDR3 DNA sequence: TGTGCCAGTAGTATATGGACAGACGATCAGCCCCAGCATTTT.

This clone was seen a few times. The V gene is TRBV6-5, the J gene TRBJ1-4, with 8 bases fitting TRBD1. This CDR3 has 15 residues. V trimming: 6 bases; J trimming: 5 bases; junction bases outside the gene matches: 8. CDR1 is MNHEY, CDR2 SVGAGI, per germline. CDR3 loop: CASRPDRGMNEKLFF. CDR3 coding DNA: TGTGCCAGCAGACCCGACAGGGGAATGAATGAAAAACTGTTTTTT.